Sequencing of this T cell receptor beta chain was carried out in a study of identifying expanded T cells in peripheral blood. Notes on the study in general: Over about two and four weeks, about 15 and 18 clones changed, versus more than 1 between replicates. Approximately 2-week clone count variance significantly increased as total template count grew.

As to this clone: As yet, its antigen is unknown.

Using immunoSEQ multiplex PCR, the repertoire was profiled, and TCRdb retains in-frame clones only, with some absent. Of 90,000 to 100,000 clones detected, approximately 86% appear once; the ten largest clones hold around 6%. Healthy donors had no documented immune events, such as infections, while sampled. The sequencing sample was made of blood. The origin of this receptor is a person aged 18 to 75 in good health.

CDR3 protein: CASSSGTRQYEQYF. CDR3 nucleotides: TGTGCCAGCAGCTCCGGGACTAGGCAATACGAGCAGTACTTC. The chain employs TRBV13 and TRBJ2-7; 8 nucleotides align to TRBD2. In germline, CDR1 is PRHDT, CDR2 FYEKMQ (reference sequence). The V segment lost 4 bases and the J segment 4 bases; nucleotides outside the gene matches: 6. There are 14 residues in the CDR3. The entire variable domain, with the rest obtained from reference TRBV13 and TRBJ2-7, is as follows: AAGVIQSPRHLIKEKRETATLKCYPIPRHDTVYWYQQGPGQDPQFLISFYEKMQSDKGSIPDRFSAQQFSDYHSELNMSSLELGDSALYFCASSSGTRQYEQYFGPGTRLTVT.